This T cell receptor beta chain was captured in a study of breast tumors, draining lymph nodes, adjacent tissues. Germline lookup yields CDR1 DFQATT and CDR2 SNEGSKA (reference sequence). This CDR3 contains 13 residues. TCRdb recomputed calls from the multiplex PCR reads with MiXCR, one row per CDR3 protein. Of tens of thousands of distinct CDR3 sequences listed, about 60% are singletons. Broader study findings: Tumor repertoires ranked between lymph nodes and nontumor tissue in diversity, with V and J gene preferences. The lymph node origin of tumor T cells was framed as consistent with a hypothesis, not demonstrated. Compared with basal-like, luminal-like tumors shared significantly more repertoire with nontumor tissue.

This clonotype showed up many times. The antigen remains unidentified. A clone one base away is much larger, so this may be a read error. This TCR derives from a female donor with breast cancer. Some clones in this sample may be carry-over from other donors' samples. V gene TRBV20-1 combines with J gene TRBJ1-2; D is possibly TRBD1 (6 bases). Sample: breast tumor tissue. The CDR3 loop is CNATRGQGYAYTF. The CDR3 DNA sequence: TGCAATGCCACTCGGGGGCAAGGGTATGCCTACACCTTC.